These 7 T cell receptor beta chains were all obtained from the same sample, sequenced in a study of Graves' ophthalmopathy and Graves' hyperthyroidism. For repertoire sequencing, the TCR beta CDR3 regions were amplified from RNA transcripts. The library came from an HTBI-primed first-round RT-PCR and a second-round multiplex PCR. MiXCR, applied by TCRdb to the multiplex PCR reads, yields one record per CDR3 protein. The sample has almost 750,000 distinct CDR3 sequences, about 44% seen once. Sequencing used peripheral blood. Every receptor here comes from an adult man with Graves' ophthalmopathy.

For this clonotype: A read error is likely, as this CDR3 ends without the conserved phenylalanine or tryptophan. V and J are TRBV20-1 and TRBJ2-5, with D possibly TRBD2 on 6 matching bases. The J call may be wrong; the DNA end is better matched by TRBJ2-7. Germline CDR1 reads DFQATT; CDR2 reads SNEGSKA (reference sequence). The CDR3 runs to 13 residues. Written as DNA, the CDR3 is TGCAGTGCTTATGTACGTCTAGCGCACGAGCAGTACTGC. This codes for CSAYVRLAHEQYC.

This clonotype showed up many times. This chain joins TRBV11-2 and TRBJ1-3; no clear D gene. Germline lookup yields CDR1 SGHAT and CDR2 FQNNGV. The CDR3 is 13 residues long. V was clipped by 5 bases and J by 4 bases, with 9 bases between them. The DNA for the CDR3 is TGTGCCAGCAGCCCCGCCCGAGGAAACACCATATATTTT. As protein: CASSPARGNTIYF.

The CDR3: CSVELQGNSPLHF. The CDR3 nucleotides are TGCAGCGTTGAATTACAGGGAAATTCACCCCTCCACTTT. The rearrangement uses TRBV29-1 and TRBJ1-6; D possibly corresponds to TRBD1 (6 bases). The CDR3 length is 13 residues. V dropped 2 bases and J dropped 7 bases, with 9 bases sitting between them. Germline V gene lookup returns CDR1 SQVTM and CDR2 ANQGSEA.

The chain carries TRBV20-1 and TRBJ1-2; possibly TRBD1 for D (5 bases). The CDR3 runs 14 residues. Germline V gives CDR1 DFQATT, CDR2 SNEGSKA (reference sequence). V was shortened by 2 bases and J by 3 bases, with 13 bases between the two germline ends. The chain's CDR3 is CSARQGEGHYGYTF. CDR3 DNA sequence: TGCAGTGCTAGACAAGGGGAGGGTCACTATGGCTACACCTTC.

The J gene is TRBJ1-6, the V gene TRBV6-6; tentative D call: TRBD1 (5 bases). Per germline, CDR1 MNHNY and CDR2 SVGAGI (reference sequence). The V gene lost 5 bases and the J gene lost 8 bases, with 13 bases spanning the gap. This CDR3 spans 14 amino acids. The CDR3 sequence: CASSMVPGDSPLHF. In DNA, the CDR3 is TGTGCCAGCAGTATGGTTCCGGGGGATTCACCCCTCCACTTT.

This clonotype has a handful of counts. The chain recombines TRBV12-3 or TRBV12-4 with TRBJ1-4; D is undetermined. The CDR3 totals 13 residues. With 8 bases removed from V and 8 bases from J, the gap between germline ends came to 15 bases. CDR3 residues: CASHAGLPEKLFF. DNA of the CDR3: TGTGCCAGCCACGCAGGCCTTCCGGAAAAACTGTTTTTT.

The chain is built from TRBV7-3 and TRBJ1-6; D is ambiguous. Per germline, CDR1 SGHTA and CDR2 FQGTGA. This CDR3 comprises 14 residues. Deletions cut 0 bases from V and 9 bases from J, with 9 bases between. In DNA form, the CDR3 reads TGTGCCAGCAGCTTAACGGGGATGGGTTCACCCCTCCACTTT. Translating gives CASSLTGMGSPLHF.